This T cell receptor (beta chain) originates from a study of T cells of healthy individuals. TCRdb ran MiXCR on the 5' RACE reads and lists one entry per CDR3 protein. The table includes around 98,000 distinct CDR3 sequences, 17% detected once. The sample holds many counts of this clonotype. This CDR3 spans 15 amino acids. CDR1 and CDR2 from the germline V gene are MNHNY and SVGAGI (reference sequence). J was trimmed by 4 bases and V by 0 bases; bases with no gene match: 3. The chain couples TRBV6-6 to TRBJ2-1, with TRBD1 identical over 7 bases. This receptor was identified in a human donor in good health. Here the CDR3 DNA reads TGTGCCAGCAGTTACTCGAAGGGGGCTTACAATGAGCAGTTCTTC. Its translation is CASSYSKGAYNEQFF.